The sequence of this TCR beta chain was determined in a study of radiation and T cells in renal cell carcinoma. Study information: Nephrectomy followed 15 Gy stereotactic body radiation by 4 weeks. The study, taken as a whole, reports: Top tumor clonotypes rose in blood 2 weeks post-radiation, then contracted.

A few counts support this clone. Its antigen is still unknown. V gave up 3 bases and J gave up 5 bases; unmatched junction bases: 6. The CDR3 extends over 14 amino acids. CDR1 is LNHDA and CDR2 is SQIVND in the germline V gene (reference sequence). Using immunoSEQ multiplex PCR, the repertoire was profiled, and TCRdb retains in-frame clones only, with some absent. The sample lists around 140,000 clones; roughly nine tenths were seen once. Described time point: baseline pretreatment blood. The treatment: 15 Gy SBRT to primary tumor, nephrectomy 4 weeks later. After SBRT, blood was collected at 2 and 4 weeks, plus baseline. Clear cell pathology was present in this patient's renal cell carcinoma.

The receptor was derived from a woman between 70 and 85 years old with renal cell carcinoma. The sample here was blood, taken from a patient whose treatment included radiotherapy and nephrectomy. The rearrangement links TRBV19 to TRBJ2-7; 8 nucleotides align to TRBD1. The CDR3, as DNA: TGTGCCAGTAGTATGCCGGACAGGGACGACGAGCAGTACTTC. Translated: CASSMPDRDDEQYF. The whole variable domain, remainder taken from reference TRBV19 and TRBJ2-7, is DGGITQSPKYLFRKEGQNVTLSCEQNLNHDAMYWYRQDPGQGLRLIYYSQIVNDFQKGDIAEGYSVSREKKESFPLTVTSAQKNPTAFYLCASSMPDRDDEQYFGPGTRLTVT.